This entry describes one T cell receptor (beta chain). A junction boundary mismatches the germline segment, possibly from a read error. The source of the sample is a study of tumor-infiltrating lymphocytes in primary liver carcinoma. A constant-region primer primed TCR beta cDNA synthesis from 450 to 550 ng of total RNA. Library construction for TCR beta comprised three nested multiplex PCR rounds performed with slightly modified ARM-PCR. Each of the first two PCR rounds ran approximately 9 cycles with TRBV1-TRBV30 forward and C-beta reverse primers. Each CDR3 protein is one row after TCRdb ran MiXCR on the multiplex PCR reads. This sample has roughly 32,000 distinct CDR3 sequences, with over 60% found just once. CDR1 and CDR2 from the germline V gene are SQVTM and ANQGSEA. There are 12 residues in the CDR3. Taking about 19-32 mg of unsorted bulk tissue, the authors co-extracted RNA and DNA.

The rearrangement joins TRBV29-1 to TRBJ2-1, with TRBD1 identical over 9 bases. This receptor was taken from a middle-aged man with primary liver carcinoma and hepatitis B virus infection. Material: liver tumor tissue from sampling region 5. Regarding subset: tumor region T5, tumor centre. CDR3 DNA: TGCAGCGCCCGGACAGGGGCCAATGAACAGCTCTTC. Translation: CSARTGANEQLF.